The 12 T cell receptor beta chains listed next were all sequenced from one sample in a study of blood T cell repertoires in COVID-19 (dated by TCRdb to about 2020). The library was produced with the immunoSEQ multiplex PCR assay. The table was pulled from immuneACCESS by TCRdb, which kept in-frame rearrangements only. Such tables lose some clones; where checked, under half of the loss comes from unresolved V genes, and the rest has no known cause. For this sample there are around 42,000 clones; around 80% appear just once. The ten largest clones capture 30% to 40% of the sample. Sequencing input: peripheral blood. Receptors were obtained from a man aged 80 or over with active or convalescent COVID-19.

The V and J genes are TRBV9 and TRBJ2-7; D is perhaps TRBD1 (5 bases). This CDR3 region has 14 residues. Trimming stripped 0 bases from V and 6 bases from J, with 13 bases between. Germline-derived CDR1 and CDR2 are SGDLS and YYNGEE. The CDR3 sequence is CASSVGRADGEQYF. Here the CDR3 DNA reads TGTGCCAGCAGCGTAGGCAGGGCTGACGGCGAGCAGTACTTC.

The V and J genes are TRBV2 and TRBJ1-4; weak D call: TRBD1 (6 bases). The V end lost 6 bases, the J end lost 5 bases, and 19 bases lay between the germline ends. The CDR3 spans 16 residues. Germline lookup yields CDR1 SNHLY and CDR2 FYNNEI. The CDR3: CASSFVGGLQNEKLFF. The CDR3 region has the DNA TGTGCCAGCAGCTTCGTCGGGGGGCTCCAGAATGAAAAACTGTTTTTT.

V gene TRBV9 combines with J gene TRBJ2-3; D is undetermined. The germline V gene has CDR1 SGDLS and CDR2 YYNGEE. The CDR3 contains 12 residues. V was trimmed by 5 bases and J by 6 bases, leaving 10 bases between them. The DNA for the CDR3 is TGTGCCAGCAGTGCCAGTTCGGATACGCAGTATTTT. Translated: CASSASSDTQYF.

The chain joins TRBV7-2 to TRBJ2-3, with D perhaps matching TRBD1 (8 bases). This CDR3 has 16 residues. Per the germline V gene, CDR1 is SGHTA and CDR2 is FQGNSA. Trimming left V 1 base short and J 5 bases short, with 16 bases between. DNA for the CDR3: TGTGCCAGCAGCTTAGGGACAGGGTCGGGAGGAGATACGCAGTATTTT. It is translated as CASSLGTGSGGDTQYF.

This clone has a handful of counts. The chain is built from TRBV4-3 and TRBJ1-6; D is undetermined. CDR3 length: 13 residues. The V gene lost 0 bases and the J gene lost 10 bases, with 7 bases spanning the gap. Germline loops: CDR1 LGHNA, CDR2 YSLEER. The CDR3: CASSQDGGSPLHF. As DNA, the CDR3 is TGCGCCAGCAGCCAAGACGGCGGGTCACCCCTCCACTTT.

The V call is TRBV5-1, the J call TRBJ1-1; TRBD1 agrees at 8 bases. The V segment lost 1 base and the J segment 1 base; nucleotides outside the gene matches: 3. The CDR3 runs to 15 residues. The germline V gene encodes CDR1 SGHRS and CDR2 YFSETQ. CDR3 in amino acids: CASSLQGAGNTEAFF. CDR3 nucleotides: TGCGCCAGCAGCTTGCAGGGGGCGGGGAACACTGAAGCTTTCTTT.

The rearrangement uses TRBV11-2 and TRBJ1-6; D gene ambiguous. Trimming removed 3 bases from V and 4 bases from J, with 13 bases in between. This CDR3 comprises 16 residues. The germline V gene has CDR1 SGHAT and CDR2 FQNNGV. The CDR3, as DNA: TGTGCCAGCAGCTTTAGCCTCGGGGATTATAATTCACCCCTCCACTTT. Its protein is CASSFSLGDYNSPLHF.

This sequence joins TRBV27 and TRBJ2-3, with 7 positions matching TRBD2. The V and J ends lost 3 bases and 0 bases, in that order; junction bases with no gene match: 6. The CDR3 has 16 residues. CDR1 is MNHEY and CDR2 is SMNVEV in the germline V gene (reference sequence). The CDR3 DNA reads TGTGCCAGCAGTTTTTTGCCGGGGGGAAGCACAGATACGCAGTATTTT. Translation: CASSFLPGGSTDTQYF.

This chain connects TRBV3-1 (or the pseudogene TRBV3-2) to TRBJ2-7; TRBD1 is a possible D gene (5 bases). The CDR3 contains 15 residues. Germline CDR1 and CDR2: LGHDT and YNNKEL (reference sequence). V was shortened by 4 bases and J by 0 bases, with 13 bases between the two germline ends. The CDR3 here is CASSPGPSSSYEQYF. In DNA, the CDR3 is TGTGCCAGCAGCCCAGGGCCGTCAAGCTCCTACGAGCAGTACTTC.

V gene TRBV27 combines with J gene TRBJ2-3, with TRBD2 matching 16 bases. This CDR3 comprises 18 residues. In germline, CDR1 is MNHEY, CDR2 SMNVEV (reference sequence). With V trimmed by 2 bases and J by 5 bases, 7 bases remained unmatched. CDR3 bases: TGTGCCAGCAGTTTACCCGGGACTAGCGGGGGGGCCGGAGATACGCAGTATTTT. Amino acid sequence: CASSLPGTSGGAGDTQYF.

The chain carries TRBV4-2 and TRBJ1-1; TRBD1 might be the D (6 bases). This CDR3 is built from 14 residues. The germline V gene has CDR1 LGHNA and CDR2 YNFKEQ. V lost 0 bases and J lost 6, with 11 bases in between. The CDR3 coding sequence is TGTGCCAGCAGCCAAGATCGACAGGTCTCTGAAGCTTTCTTT. Protein sequence: CASSQDRQVSEAFF.

This clone came up once. The chain uses TRBV11-2 and TRBJ2-7; 8 bases match TRBD1. CDR3 length: 15 amino acids. Germline CDR1 and CDR2: SGHAT and FQNNGV. V lost 5 bases to trimming and J lost 3 bases; unmatched junction nucleotides: 9. For the CDR3, the DNA is TGTGCCAGCAGCCTGCTGGGACAGGCTTTCTACGAGCAGTACTTC. It specifies CASSLLGQAFYEQYF.